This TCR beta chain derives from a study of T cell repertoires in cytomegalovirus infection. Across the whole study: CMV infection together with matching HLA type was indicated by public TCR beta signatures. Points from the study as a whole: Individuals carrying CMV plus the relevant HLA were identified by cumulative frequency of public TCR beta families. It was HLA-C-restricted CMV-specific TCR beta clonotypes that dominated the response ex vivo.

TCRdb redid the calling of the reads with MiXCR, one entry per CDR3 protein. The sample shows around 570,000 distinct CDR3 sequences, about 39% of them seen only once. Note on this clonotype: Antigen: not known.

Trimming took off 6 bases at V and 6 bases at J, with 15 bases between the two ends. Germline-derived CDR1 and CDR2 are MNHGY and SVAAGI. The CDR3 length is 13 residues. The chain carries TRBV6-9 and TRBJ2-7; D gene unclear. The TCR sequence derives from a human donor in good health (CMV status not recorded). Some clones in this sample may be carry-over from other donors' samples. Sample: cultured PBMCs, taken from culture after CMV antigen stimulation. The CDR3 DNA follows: TGTGCCAGCAGCAGTAACTTGGGTAGCGAGCAGTACTTC. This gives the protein CASSSNLGSEQYF.